These 16 T cell receptor beta chains were sequenced from one sample in a study of blood T cell repertoires in COVID-19. The method was immunoSEQ multiplex PCR; TCRdb's version includes in-frame clones alone and lacks a portion of them. The data show about 150,000 clones, with approximately 80% seen just once and 10% to 15% held by the top ten. The sample was peripheral blood. The receptors derive from a man aged 65 to 85 who had recovered from COVID-19.

The genes are TRBV27 and TRBJ2-2, with D unclear. The V end lost 2 bases, the J end lost 0 bases, and 10 bases lay between the germline ends. The CDR3 consists of 16 residues. Germline V lookup: CDR1 MNHEY, CDR2 SMNVEV (reference sequence). CDR3: CASSLMAVANTGELFF. The CDR3 DNA reads TGTGCCAGCAGTTTAATGGCTGTCGCGAACACCGGGGAGCTGTTTTTT.

The gene calls are TRBV28 and TRBJ2-7; D perhaps matches TRBD2 (6 bases). CDR1 MDHEN and CDR2 SYDVKM come from the germline V gene. The ends were cut back, 5 bases at V and 2 bases at J, with 16 bases in the middle. This CDR3 has 15 residues. The CDR3 nucleotides are TGTGCCAGCAGTAAAGGAGGGACTTGGACCTACGAGCAGTACTTC. This codes for CASSKGGTWTYEQYF. Full variable domain (outside the CDR3, taken from reference TRBV28 and TRBJ2-7): DVKVTQSSRYLVKRTGEKVFLECVQDMDHENMFWYRQDPGLGLRLIYFSYDVKMKEKGDIPEGYSVSREKKERFSLILESASTNQTSMYLCASSKGGTWTYEQYFGPGTRLTVT.

CDR3 in DNA: TGCGCCAGCAGCTTGGCTGGGACAGGATCTTGGGATGAGCAGTTCTTC. This gives the protein CASSLAGTGSWDEQFF. This chain links TRBV5-1 with TRBJ2-1; 8 bases are a match to TRBD1. The CDR3 has 16 residues. Germline values: CDR1 SGHRS, CDR2 YFSETQ. With 0 bases clipped from V and 8 bases from J, the junction kept 10 bases outside the gene matches.

The rearrangement uses TRBV6-5 and TRBJ2-2, with D maybe TRBD2 (5 bases). Deletions cut 5 bases from V and 6 bases from J, with 10 bases between. Germline-derived CDR1 and CDR2 are MNHEY and SVGAGI. The CDR3 has 13 residues. The CDR3, as DNA: TGTGCCAGCAGTCCCCGGACTCCCGGGGAGCTGTTTTTT. The encoded protein is CASSPRTPGELFF.

This clone was picked up one time. The CDR3 DNA sequence: TGTGCCAGCAGCTTAGCTACAAACACCGGGGAGCTGTTTTTT. Translating gives CASSLATNTGELFF. The chain recombines TRBV7-2 with TRBJ2-2, with D unresolved. Germline CDR1 reads SGHTA; CDR2 reads FQGNSA. V lost 0 bases, J lost 2 bases, and 4 bases lay in between. CDR3 length: 14 amino acids.

This clone was seen only a few times. V is TRBV7-8 and J is TRBJ2-1, with D tentatively TRBD2 (5 bases). Germline lookup yields CDR1 SGHVS and CDR2 FQNEAQ. The CDR3 has 16 residues. With 3 bases removed from V and 4 bases from J, the gap between germline ends came to 16 bases. The CDR3: CASSLSGGPQYNEQFF. CDR3 DNA sequence: TGTGCCAGCAGCTTGAGTGGCGGGCCCCAATACAATGAGCAGTTCTTC.

The chain recombines TRBV28 with TRBJ2-7; a weak D match, TRBD1 (5 bases). CDR3 length equals 14 residues. CDR1 and CDR2 from the germline V gene are MDHEN and SYDVKM. Trimming stripped 7 bases from V and 2 bases from J, with 15 bases between. In nucleotides, the CDR3 is TGTGCCAGCACCCCAGGGCAGGGAACCTACGAGCAGTACTTC. Translated: CASTPGQGTYEQYF.

With regard to this clone: Mismatch with germline at one junction end may stem from a read error. The chain uses TRBV7-7 and TRBJ2-5; TRBD1 aligns across 10 bases. The CDR3 has 15 amino acids. Germline V gene data show CDR1 as SSHAT and CDR2 as FNYEAQ (reference sequence). The CDR3 loop is CASSPDRGYQETQYF. The CDR3 coding sequence is TGTGCTAGCAGCCCGGACAGGGGGTATCAGGAGACCCAGTACTTC.

The chain links TRBV6-6 to TRBJ2-6; the D gene is possibly TRBD2 (6 bases). The germline CDR1 and CDR2 sequences are MNHNY and SVGAGI (reference sequence). V was clipped by 6 bases and J by 0 bases, with 9 bases between them. This CDR3 contains 15 residues. The CDR3, as DNA: TGTGCCAGCAGAGGAGGGGACTCTGGGGCCAACGTCCTGACTTTC. Translated, it gives CASRGGDSGANVLTF.

The chain couples TRBV19 to TRBJ2-1, with 10 positions matching TRBD1. V lost 9 bases, J lost 5 bases, and 16 bases stayed unmatched. The CDR3 totals 17 residues. Germline CDR1 reads LNHDA; CDR2 reads SQIVND (reference sequence). The CDR3 bases are TGTGCCAGCCGAAGGAAGCCGGGACAGGGGTCAAACAATGAGCAGTTCTTC. It codes for CASRRKPGQGSNNEQFF. Drawing the rest from reference TRBV19 and TRBJ2-1, the complete variable domain is DGGITQSPKYLFRKEGQNVTLSCEQNLNHDAMYWYRQDPGQGLRLIYYSQIVNDFQKGDIAEGYSVSREKKESFPLTVTSAQKNPTAFYLCASRRKPGQGSNNEQFFGPGTRLTVL.

This chain links TRBV9 with TRBJ1-6, with a weak D call TRBD1 (5 bases). CDR3 length equals 13 residues. Germline values: CDR1 SGDLS, CDR2 YYNGEE. V lost 3 bases, J lost 7 bases, and 8 bases lay in between. The CDR3 DNA sequence: TGTGCCAGCAGCGGGGAGGGGAATTCACCCCTCCACTTT. Protein product: CASSGEGNSPLHF.

The genes are TRBV30 and TRBJ2-3; D is possibly TRBD1 (5 bases). From germline, CDR1 is GTSNPN and CDR2 SVGIG (reference sequence). This CDR3 spans 12 amino acids. Trimming pared 3 bases from V and 2 bases from J, leaving 6 bases between. The DNA of the CDR3 is TGTGCCTGGAGCAGGGACACAGATACGCAGTATTTT. Translation gives CAWSRDTDTQYF.

The chain carries TRBV2 and TRBJ1-6; TRBD1 aligns across 9 bases. V shed 3 bases and J 8 bases; nucleotides not matched to a gene: 2. Germline CDR1 and CDR2: SNHLY and FYNNEI. The CDR3 has 14 amino acids. DNA for the CDR3: TGTGCCAGCAGTGAGGGGACAGGGCATTCACCCCTCCACTTT. Translated: CASSEGTGHSPLHF. The full variable domain, rest sourced from reference TRBV2 and TRBJ1-6, is EPEVTQTPSHQVTQMGQEVILRCVPISNHLYFYWYRQILGQKVEFLVSFYNNEISEKSEIFDDQFSVERPDGSNFTLKIRSTKLEDSAMYFCASSEGTGHSPLHFGNGTRLTVT.

The chain carries TRBV18 and TRBJ2-5, with D possibly matching TRBD2 (6 bases). The CDR3 spans 16 residues. From germline, CDR1 is KGHSH and CDR2 LQKENI. V was cut by 3 bases and J by 5 bases, with 19 bases left in between. CDR3 sequence (DNA): TGTGCCAGCTCACCTACCGTGACTAGTTATGAGGAGACCCAGTACTTC. Amino acids: CASSPTVTSYEETQYF.

J is TRBJ1-2 and V is TRBV19; 7 nucleotides match TRBD1. Germline assignment: CDR1 LNHDA and CDR2 SQIVND (reference sequence). The CDR3 is made up of 15 amino acids. With 6 bases clipped from V and 6 bases from J, the junction kept 13 bases outside the gene matches. The CDR3 DNA follows: TGTGCCAGTAGAGGGACAGCCTCGGCGAGAGATGGCTACACCTTC. It translates to CASRGTASARDGYTF.

V and J are TRBV19 and TRBJ1-5; D gene ambiguous. The V end was cut by 4 bases, the J end by 0 bases, with 7 bases between. This CDR3 has 14 amino acids. Germline V gene data show CDR1 as LNHDA and CDR2 as SQIVND (reference sequence). CDR3 sequence (DNA): TGTGCCAGTAGTACCCAGATTAGCAATCAGCCCCAGCATTTT. This encodes CASSTQISNQPQHF.